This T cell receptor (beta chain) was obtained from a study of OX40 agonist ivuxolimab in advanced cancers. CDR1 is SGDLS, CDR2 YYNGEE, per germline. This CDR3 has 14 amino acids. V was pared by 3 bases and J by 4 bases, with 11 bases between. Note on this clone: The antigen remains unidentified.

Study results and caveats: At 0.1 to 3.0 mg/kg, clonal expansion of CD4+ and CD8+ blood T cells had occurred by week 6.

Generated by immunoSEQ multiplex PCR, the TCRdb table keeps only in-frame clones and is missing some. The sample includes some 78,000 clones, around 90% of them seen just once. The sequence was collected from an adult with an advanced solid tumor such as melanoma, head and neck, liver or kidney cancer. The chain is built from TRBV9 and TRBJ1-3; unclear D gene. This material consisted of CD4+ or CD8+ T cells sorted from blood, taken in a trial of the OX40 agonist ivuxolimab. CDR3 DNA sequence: TGTGCCAGCAGCGGAGCTGAAGGGGGAAACACCATATATTTT. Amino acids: CASSGAEGGNTIYF.